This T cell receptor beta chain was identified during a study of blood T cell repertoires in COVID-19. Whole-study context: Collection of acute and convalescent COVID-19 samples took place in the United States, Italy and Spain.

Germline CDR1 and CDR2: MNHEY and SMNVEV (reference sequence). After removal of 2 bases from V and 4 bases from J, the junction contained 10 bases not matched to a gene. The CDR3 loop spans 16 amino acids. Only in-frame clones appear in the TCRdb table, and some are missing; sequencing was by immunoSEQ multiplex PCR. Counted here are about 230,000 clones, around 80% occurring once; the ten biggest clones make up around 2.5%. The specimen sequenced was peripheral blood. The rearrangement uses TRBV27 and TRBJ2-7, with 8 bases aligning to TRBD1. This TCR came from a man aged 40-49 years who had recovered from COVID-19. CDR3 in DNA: TGTGCCAGCAGTTTAACCGGACAGGGACCTACTTACGAGCAGTACTTC. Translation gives CASSLTGQGPTYEQYF.